A selection of T cell receptor beta chains follows, all from one sample in a study of radiotherapy plus CTLA-4 blockade in lung cancer. Clones were read by immunoSEQ multiplex PCR, and TCRdb kept only the in-frame ones, dropping some. The table lists some 23,000 clones, about three quarters of them singletons. The sample in question was peripheral blood, obtained from a patient treated with radiotherapy plus ipilimumab. The receptors shown here come from a human donor with non-small cell lung cancer who had stable disease on radiotherapy plus ipilimumab. Each CDR3 is given with its conserved first and last residue. Each record gives: clone size, CDR3 length, D gene, J gene, V gene, CDR3 protein, CDR3 DNA. The D gene is left open where the match is weak. Part of the rows lack a size; the others show once, few, many or a class for expanded clones.

NA 11 NA TRBJ1-1 TRBV7-9 CASRRGTEAFF TGTGCCAGCCGTCGCGGAACTGAAGCTTTCTTT
NA 13 NA TRBJ2-3 TRBV14 CASSPLGADTQYF TGTGCCAGCAGCCCCTTAGGGGCAGATACGCAGTATTTT
NA 13 NA TRBJ2-3 TRBV29-1 CSVSARGTDTQYF TGCAGCGTGTCGGCCCGGGGCACAGATACGCAGTATTTT
NA 15 NA TRBJ2-7 TRBV2 CASSEMLASPYEQYF TGTGCCAGCAGTGAGATGCTAGCCTCCCCCTACGAGCAGTACTTC
NA 15 NA TRBJ2-7 TRBV19 CASSAPQQGTYEQYF TGTGCCAGTAGCGCACCTCAACAGGGCACCTACGAGCAGTACTTC
NA 14 NA TRBJ2-1 TRBV27 CASSVGSLQGEQFF TGTGCCAGCAGTGTCGGGTCCCTACAAGGGGAGCAGTTCTTC
NA 14 TRBD2 TRBJ2-7 TRBV6-1 CASSVGGTRYEQYF TGTGCCAGCAGCGTCGGGGGGACTCGCTACGAGCAGTACTTC
NA 15 NA TRBJ1-2 TRBV19 CASSTTDRTNYGYTF TGTGCCAGTAGTACCACCGACAGGACTAACTATGGCTACACCTTC
NA 13 NA TRBJ1-5 TRBV12-5 CASGLAENQPQHF TGTGCTAGTGGTTTGGCAGAGAATCAGCCCCAGCATTTT
NA 16 NA TRBJ2-3 TRBV7-3 CASSLTFQFSTDTQYF TGTGCCAGCAGCTTAACGTTTCAGTTTAGCACAGATACGCAGTATTTT
few 15 NA TRBJ2-7 TRBV27 CASSPLGGRMYEQYF TGTGCCAGCAGTCCACTCGGCGGCAGGATGTACGAGCAGTACTTC
NA 15 TRBD1 TRBJ2-2 TRBV18 CASSSNDRVGGELFF TGTGCCAGCTCATCTAATGACAGGGTCGGCGGGGAGCTGTTTTTT
NA 12 TRBD1 TRBJ1-2 TRBV2 CASSPGQGGYTF TGTGCCAGCAGCCCGGGACAGGGGGGCTACACCTTC
NA 13 NA TRBJ2-1 TRBV6-1 CASSAYTYNEQFF TGTGCCAGCAGTGCCTACACCTACAATGAGCAGTTCTTC
NA 15 TRBD2 TRBJ2-7 TRBV6-1 CASSPTGTSLGEQYF TGTGCCAGCAGCCCAACGGGGACTAGCTTGGGCGAGCAGTACTTC
NA 18 TRBD2 TRBJ2-3 TRBV5-4 CASSPAGLAGVVTDTQYF TGTGCCAGCAGCCCGGCGGGACTAGCGGGAGTAGTCACAGATACGCAGTATTTT
few 15 NA TRBJ1-5 TRBV11-3 CASSPRDGVNQPQHF TGTGCCAGCAGCCCCCGGGACGGGGTCAATCAGCCCCAGCATTTT
NA 16 TRBD1 TRBJ1-2 TRBV5-1 CASSLADRGHGYGYTF TGCGCCAGCAGCTTGGCGGACAGGGGGCATGGCTATGGCTACACCTTC
NA 16 TRBD2 TRBJ2-1 TRBV5-1 CASSLFGSGGYNEQFF TGCGCCAGCAGCTTGTTCGGGAGCGGGGGGTACAATGAGCAGTTCTTC
few 15 NA TRBJ2-4 TRBV21-1 CASSMQGLTKNIQYF TGTGCCAGCAGCATGCAGGGGTTAACCAAAAACATTCAGTACTTC
NA 15 TRBD2 TRBJ2-1 TRBV9 CASSPGLAGTNEQFF TGTGCCAGCAGCCCCGGACTAGCGGGGACCAATGAGCAGTTCTTC
NA 14 NA TRBJ2-5 TRBV7-2 CASSPSGYAVTQYF TGTGCCAGCAGCCCTTCCGGGTATGCCGTGACCCAGTACTTC
NA 13 NA TRBJ1-2 TRBV6-1 CASSEVGGYGYTF TGTGCCAGCAGTGAAGTGGGGGGCTATGGCTACACCTTC
NA 14 NA TRBJ1-5 TRBV6-5 CASSLTGMGQPQHF TGTGCCAGCAGTCTAACAGGGATGGGTCAGCCCCAGCATTTT
NA 14 NA TRBJ2-5 TRBV6-5 CASSEGGNQETQYF TGTGCCAGCAGTGAGGGCGGGAACCAAGAGACCCAGTACTTC
NA 14 NA TRBJ2-7 TRBV2 CASRNRDSSYEQYF TGTGCCAGCCGAAACAGGGATAGCTCCTACGAGCAGTACTTC
NA 12 NA TRBJ2-1 TRBV5-1 CASSAETDKQFF TGCGCCAGCAGCGCCGAGACAGACAAGCAGTTCTTC
few 13 NA TRBJ2-2 TRBV7-6 CASSAREIGELFF TGTGCCAGCAGCGCCAGGGAAATCGGGGAGCTGTTTTTT
NA 13 NA TRBJ2-1 TRBV7-2 CASSSYNYNEQFF TGTGCCAGCAGCTCTTATAACTACAATGAGCAGTTCTTC
NA 14 NA TRBJ2-5 TRBV4-1 CASSPQWGGETQYF TGCGCCAGCAGCCCGCAGTGGGGAGGAGAGACCCAGTACTTC
NA 15 NA TRBJ2-1 TRBV10-3 CAISDQSALGNEQFF TGTGCCATCAGTGATCAAAGCGCTCTCGGGAATGAGCAGTTCTTC
NA 19 NA TRBJ2-3 TRBV21-1 CASSPRDPRDRLGTDTQYF TGTGCCAGCAGCCCACGGGACCCAAGGGATCGATTGGGCACAGATACGCAGTATTTT
few 19 TRBD2 TRBJ2-1 TRBV7-9 CASTKGLAGGPGSYNEQFF TGTGCCAGCACTAAAGGACTAGCGGGAGGGCCGGGCTCCTACAATGAGCAGTTCTTC
NA 12 NA TRBJ2-1 TRBV7-2 CASSRAGGEQFF TGTGCCAGCAGCCGAGCCGGGGGTGAGCAGTTCTTC
NA 15 TRBD2 TRBJ2-2 TRBV19 CASSGTSENTGELFF TGTGCCAGTAGTGGGACTAGCGAGAACACCGGGGAGCTGTTTTTT
NA 17 NA TRBJ2-6 TRBV6-1 CTSSAPGVSSGANVLTF TGTACCAGCAGTGCCCCCGGGGTCAGCTCTGGGGCCAACGTCCTGACTTTC